This TCR beta chain was identified in a study of T cells in Graves' hyperthyroidism and ophthalmopathy. Disease duration was under 3 months in the ophthalmopathy patients, who also had a Clinical Activity Score of at least 3 and a NOSPECS grade of at least 4. Exclusion of a patient resulted from uncontrolled infection, other autoimmune disease, pregnancy or lactation. Thyroid ultrasound and orbital computed tomography, with clinical symptoms and serum thyroxine and TRAb, informed diagnoses. Researchers took RNA transcripts and amplified the TCR beta CDR3 regions from them. With the HTBI primer set, the TCR CDR3 went through a first round of RT-PCR. Via MiXCR, TCRdb re-called the multiplex PCR reads, giving one row per CDR3 protein. The sample lists 500,000 or so distinct CDR3 sequences, roughly a sixth occurring once. Germline V gives CDR1 SGHTA, CDR2 FQGNSA. The CDR3 consists of 12 residues. V lost 11 bases to trimming and J lost 10 bases, with 18 bases between them.

V gene TRBV7-2 combines with J gene TRBJ2-1, with a possible D match to TRBD1 (5 bases). The clonotype comes from a woman younger than 45 with Graves' ophthalmopathy. The sample was blood. The DNA of the CDR3 is TGTGCCTGGGGCGAATCACTGGGGGAGCAGTTCTTC. This codes for CAWGESLGEQFF.